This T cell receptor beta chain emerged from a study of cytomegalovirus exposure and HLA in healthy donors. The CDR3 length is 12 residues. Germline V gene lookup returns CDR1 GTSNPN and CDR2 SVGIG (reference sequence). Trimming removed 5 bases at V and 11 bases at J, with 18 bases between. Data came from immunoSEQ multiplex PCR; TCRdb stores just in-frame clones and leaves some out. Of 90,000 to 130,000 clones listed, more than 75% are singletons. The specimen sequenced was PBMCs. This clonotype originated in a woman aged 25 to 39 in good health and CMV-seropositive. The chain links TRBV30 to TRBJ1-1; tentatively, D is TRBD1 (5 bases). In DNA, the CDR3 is TGTGCCTGGGCCGACGTTTTCAGGGTGGCTTTCTTT. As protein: CAWADVFRVAFF.